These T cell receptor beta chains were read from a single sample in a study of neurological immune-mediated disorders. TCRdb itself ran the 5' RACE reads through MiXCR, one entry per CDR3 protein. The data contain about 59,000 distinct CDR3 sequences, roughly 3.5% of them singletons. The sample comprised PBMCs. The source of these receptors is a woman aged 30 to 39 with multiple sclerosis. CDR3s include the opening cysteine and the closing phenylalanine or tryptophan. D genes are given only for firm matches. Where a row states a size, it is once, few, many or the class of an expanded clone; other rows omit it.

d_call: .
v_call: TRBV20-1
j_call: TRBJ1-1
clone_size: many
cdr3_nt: TGCAGTGCCGCCCTCTGGGGCCCGACCACTGAAGCTTTCTTT
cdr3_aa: CSAALWGPTTEAFF

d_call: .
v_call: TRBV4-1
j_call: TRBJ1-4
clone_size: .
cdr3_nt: TGCGTCAGCAGCCAAGGGGAAGGGGAGGAAAAACTGTTTTTT
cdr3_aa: CVSSQGEGEEKLFF

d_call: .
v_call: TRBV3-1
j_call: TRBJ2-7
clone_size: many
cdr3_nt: TGTGCCAGCAGTAACATGGGCGGGACGGAGGAGCGGTACTTC
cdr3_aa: CASSNMGGTEERYF

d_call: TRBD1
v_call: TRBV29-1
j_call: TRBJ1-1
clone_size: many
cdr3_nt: TGCAGCGTTCCGGGACAGGGGAACACTGAAGCTTTCTTT
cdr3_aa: CSVPGQGNTEAFF

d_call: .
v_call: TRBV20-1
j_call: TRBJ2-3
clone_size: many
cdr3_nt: TGCAGTGCTAGCCCCCTAGCCGTGCCAGATACGCAGTATTTT
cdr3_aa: CSASPLAVPDTQYF

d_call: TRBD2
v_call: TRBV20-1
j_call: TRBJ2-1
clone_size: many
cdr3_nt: TGCAGTGCTAGGGCCCTGCGGGAGAGCTCCTACAATGAGCAGTTCTTC
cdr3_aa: CSARALRESSYNEQFF

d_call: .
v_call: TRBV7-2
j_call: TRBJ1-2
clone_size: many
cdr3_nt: TGTGCCAGCAGCCGCGGCGGGGAGGCTTCGAACTATGGCTACACCTTC
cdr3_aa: CASSRGGEASNYGYTF

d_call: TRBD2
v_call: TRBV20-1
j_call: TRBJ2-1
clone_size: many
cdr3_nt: TGCAGTGCTAGAGATGGACTAGATGGGTACAATGAGCAGTTCTTC
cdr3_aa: CSARDGLDGYNEQFF

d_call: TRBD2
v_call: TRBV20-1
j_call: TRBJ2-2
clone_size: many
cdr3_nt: TGCAGTGCTAGACCTCCGGGAGGCTGGCCCGCGGAGCTGTTTTTT
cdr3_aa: CSARPPGGWPAELFF

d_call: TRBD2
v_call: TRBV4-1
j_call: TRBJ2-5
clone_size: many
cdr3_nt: TGCGCCAGCAGCAACAGCGGGGGAGTTCGGGAGACCCAGTACTTC
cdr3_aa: CASSNSGGVRETQYF

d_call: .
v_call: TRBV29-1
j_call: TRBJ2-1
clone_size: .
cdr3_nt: TGCAGCGTTGCCCGTGTGGTTGACAATGAGCAGTTCTTC
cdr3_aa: CSVARVVDNEQFF

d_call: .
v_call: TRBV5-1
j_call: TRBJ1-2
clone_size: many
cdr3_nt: TGCGCCAGCAGCTACCTACAGGGAAGCAATGGCTACACCTTC
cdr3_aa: CASSYLQGSNGYTF

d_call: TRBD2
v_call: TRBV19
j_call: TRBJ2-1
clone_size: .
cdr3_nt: TGTGCCAGTAGTATCGGGGGGACTAGCCCCTACAATGAGCAGTTCTTC
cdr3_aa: CASSIGGTSPYNEQFF

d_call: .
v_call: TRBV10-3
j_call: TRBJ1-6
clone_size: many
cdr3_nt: TGTGCCATCAGTGCCCTAGACAAGGGGGATTCACCCCTCCACTTT
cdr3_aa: CAISALDKGDSPLHF

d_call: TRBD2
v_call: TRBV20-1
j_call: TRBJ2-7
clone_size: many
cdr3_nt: TGCAGTGCTTCCGGGACTAGCGGGGTACCCAGTTTCCTTAAAGCCTACGAGCAGTACTTC
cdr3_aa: CSASGTSGVPSFLKAYEQYF

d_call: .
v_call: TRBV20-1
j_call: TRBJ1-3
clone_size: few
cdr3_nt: TGCAGTGCTAGGGGGGCCGACTCTGGAAAAACCATATATTTT
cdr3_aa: CSARGADSGKTIYF

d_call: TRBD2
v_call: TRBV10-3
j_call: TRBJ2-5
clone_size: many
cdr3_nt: TGTGCCATCAGGTCACACGGGGGGGATCAAGAGACCCAGTACTTC
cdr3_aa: CAIRSHGGDQETQYF

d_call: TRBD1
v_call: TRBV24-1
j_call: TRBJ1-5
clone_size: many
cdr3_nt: TGTGCCACCAGTGACCCGGGACAGCCTCATCAGCCCCAGCATTTT
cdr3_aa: CATSDPGQPHQPQHF

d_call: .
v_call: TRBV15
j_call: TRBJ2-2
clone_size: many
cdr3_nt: TGTGCCACCAGCAGGATAGGGGACACCGGGGAGCTGTTTTTT
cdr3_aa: CATSRIGDTGELFF

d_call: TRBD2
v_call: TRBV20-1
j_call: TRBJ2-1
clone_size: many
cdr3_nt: TGCAGTGCTAGTTTTCTCACTAGCGGAGGCAGAGAGCAGTTCTTC
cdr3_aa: CSASFLTSGGREQFF

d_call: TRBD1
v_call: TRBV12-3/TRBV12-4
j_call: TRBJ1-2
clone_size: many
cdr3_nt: TGTGCCAGCAGTCCACAGGGGGCGGTCGGCTACACCTTC
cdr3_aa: CASSPQGAVGYTF

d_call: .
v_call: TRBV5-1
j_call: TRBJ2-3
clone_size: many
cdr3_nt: TGCGCCAGCAGCTTGGCGGTCCTCGACGATACGCAGTATTTT
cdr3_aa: CASSLAVLDDTQYF

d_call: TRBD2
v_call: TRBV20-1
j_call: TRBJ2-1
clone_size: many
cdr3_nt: TGCAGTGCTCCACCGGGACTAGGGTTCAATGAGCAGTTCTTC
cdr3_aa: CSAPPGLGFNEQFF

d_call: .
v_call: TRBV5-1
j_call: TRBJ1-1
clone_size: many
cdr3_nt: TGCGCCAGCAGCTTGCGGGACAACACTGAAGCTTTCTTT
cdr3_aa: CASSLRDNTEAFF

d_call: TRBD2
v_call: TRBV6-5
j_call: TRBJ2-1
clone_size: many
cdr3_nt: TGTGCCAGCAGACGGGGGACTAGCGGAAGCTCCTACAATGAGCAGTTCTTC
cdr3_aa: CASRRGTSGSSYNEQFF

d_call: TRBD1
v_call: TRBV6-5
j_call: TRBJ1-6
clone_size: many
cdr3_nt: TGTGCCAGCAGACGGACCCGGGACAGATCCAATTCACCCCTCCACTTT
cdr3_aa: CASRRTRDRSNSPLHF

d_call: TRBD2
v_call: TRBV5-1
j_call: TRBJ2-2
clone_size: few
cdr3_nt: TGCGCCAGCAGCTTGGGGACTAGCCCGGTCACCGGGGAGCTGTTTTTT
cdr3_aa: CASSLGTSPVTGELFF

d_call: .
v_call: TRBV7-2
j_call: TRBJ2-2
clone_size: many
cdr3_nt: TGTGCCAGCTCCCCAGCCGGGGAGCTGTTTTTT
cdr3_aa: CASSPAGELFF

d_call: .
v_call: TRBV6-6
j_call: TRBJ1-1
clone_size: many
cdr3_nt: TGTGCCAGCAGTAGGGGGACGGCGAACACTGAAGCTTTCTTT
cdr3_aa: CASSRGTANTEAFF

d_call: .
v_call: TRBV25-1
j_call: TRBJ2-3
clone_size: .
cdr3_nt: TGTGCCAGCAGTGATCGTGGACAGTTCACAGATACGCAGTATTTT
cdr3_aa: CASSDRGQFTDTQYF

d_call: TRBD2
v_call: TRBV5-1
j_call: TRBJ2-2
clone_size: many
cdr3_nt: TGCGCCAGCAGCCCCATAGCGGGGGGGCCTACCGGGGAGCTGTTTTTT
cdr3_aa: CASSPIAGGPTGELFF

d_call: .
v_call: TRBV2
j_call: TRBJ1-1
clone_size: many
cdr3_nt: TGTGCCAGCAGGGCCCTGGGTTCTGAAGCTTTCTTT
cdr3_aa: CASRALGSEAFF

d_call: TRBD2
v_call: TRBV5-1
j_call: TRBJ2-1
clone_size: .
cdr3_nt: TGCGCCAGCAGGAGGACTAGCGGTACGGATGAGCAGTTCTTC
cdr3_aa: CASRRTSGTDEQFF

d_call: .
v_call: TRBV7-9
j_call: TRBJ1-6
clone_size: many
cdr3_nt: TGTGCCAGCAGCTTAAAGAGCTCCTATAATTCACCCCTCCACTTT
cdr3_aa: CASSLKSSYNSPLHF

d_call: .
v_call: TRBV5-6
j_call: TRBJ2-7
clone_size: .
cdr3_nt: TGTGCCAGCAGCAAGACCACCGACAGGATGAGATACGAGCAGTACTTC
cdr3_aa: CASSKTTDRMRYEQYF

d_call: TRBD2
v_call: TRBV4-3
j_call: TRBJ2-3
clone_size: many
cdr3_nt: TGCGCCAGCAGCCAAGAGGGCGGGAGGGCAGATACGCAGTATTTT
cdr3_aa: CASSQEGGRADTQYF

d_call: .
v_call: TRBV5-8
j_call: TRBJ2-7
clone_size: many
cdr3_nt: TGTGCCAGCAGCACCCGTGAAGTTAGGGGGGAGCAGTACTTC
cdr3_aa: CASSTREVRGEQYF